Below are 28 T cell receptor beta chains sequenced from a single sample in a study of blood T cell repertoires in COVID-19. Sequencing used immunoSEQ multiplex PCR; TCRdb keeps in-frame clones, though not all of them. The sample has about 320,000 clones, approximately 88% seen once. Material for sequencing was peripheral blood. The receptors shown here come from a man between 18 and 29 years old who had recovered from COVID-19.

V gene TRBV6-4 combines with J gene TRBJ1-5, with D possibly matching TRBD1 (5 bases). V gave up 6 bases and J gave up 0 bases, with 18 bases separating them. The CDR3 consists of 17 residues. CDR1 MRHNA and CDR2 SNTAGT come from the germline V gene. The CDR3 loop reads CASRFIRTPYSNQPQHF. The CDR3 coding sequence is TGTGCCAGCAGGTTTATAAGGACACCTTATAGCAATCAGCCCCAGCATTTT.

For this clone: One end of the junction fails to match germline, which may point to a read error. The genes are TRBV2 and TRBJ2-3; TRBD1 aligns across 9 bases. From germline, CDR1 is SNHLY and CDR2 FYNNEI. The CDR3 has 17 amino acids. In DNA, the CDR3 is TGTGCCAGCATAACACCCTCGGGACAGGGTAGCACGGATACGCAGTATTTT. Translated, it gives CASITPSGQGSTDTQYF.

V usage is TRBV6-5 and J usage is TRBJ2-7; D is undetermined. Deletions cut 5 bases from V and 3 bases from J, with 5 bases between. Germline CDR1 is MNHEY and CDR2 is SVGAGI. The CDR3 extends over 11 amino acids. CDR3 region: CASSTFYEQYF. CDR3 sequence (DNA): TGTGCCAGCAGTACTTTCTACGAGCAGTACTTC.

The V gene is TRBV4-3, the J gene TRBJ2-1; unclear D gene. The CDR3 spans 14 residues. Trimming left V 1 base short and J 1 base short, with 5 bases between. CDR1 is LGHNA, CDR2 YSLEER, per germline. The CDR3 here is CASSQGRSYNEQFF. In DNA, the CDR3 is TGCGCCAGCAGCCAAGGCAGGTCCTACAATGAGCAGTTCTTC.

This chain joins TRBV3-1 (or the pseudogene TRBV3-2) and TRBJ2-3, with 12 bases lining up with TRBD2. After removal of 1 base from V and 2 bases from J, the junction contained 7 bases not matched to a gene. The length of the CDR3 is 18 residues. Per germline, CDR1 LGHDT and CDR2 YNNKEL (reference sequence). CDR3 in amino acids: CASSQGELAGGPTDTQYF. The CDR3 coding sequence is TGTGCCAGCAGCCAAGGAGAACTAGCGGGAGGTCCCACAGATACGCAGTATTTT.

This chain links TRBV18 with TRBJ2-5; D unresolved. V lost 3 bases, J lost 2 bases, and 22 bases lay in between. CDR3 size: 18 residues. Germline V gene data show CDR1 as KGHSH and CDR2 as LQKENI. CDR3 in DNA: TGTGCCAGCTCACCGAGGCGTCAAGCCTCTACCTCGCAAGAGACCCAGTACTTC. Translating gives CASSPRRQASTSQETQYF.

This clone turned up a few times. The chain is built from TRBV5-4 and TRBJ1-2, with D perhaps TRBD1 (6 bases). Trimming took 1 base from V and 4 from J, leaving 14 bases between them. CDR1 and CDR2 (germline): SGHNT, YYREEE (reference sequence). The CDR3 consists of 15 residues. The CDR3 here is CASSLSKGVFYGYTF. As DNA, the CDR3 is TGTGCCAGCAGCTTGAGTAAGGGGGTTTTCTATGGCTACACCTTC.

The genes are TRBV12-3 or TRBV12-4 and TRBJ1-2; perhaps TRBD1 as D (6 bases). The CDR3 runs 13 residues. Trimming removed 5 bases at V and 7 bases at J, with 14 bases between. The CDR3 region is CASSPKGVGGYTF. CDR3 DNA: TGTGCCAGCAGTCCGAAGGGGGTGGGTGGCTACACCTTC.

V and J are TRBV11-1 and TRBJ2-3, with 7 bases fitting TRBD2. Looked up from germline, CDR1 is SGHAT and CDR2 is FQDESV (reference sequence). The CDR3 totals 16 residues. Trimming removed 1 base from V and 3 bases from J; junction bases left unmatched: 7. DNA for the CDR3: TGTGCCAGCAGCTTAGTGTTGGGGGGGACGACAGATACGCAGTATTTT. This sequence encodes CASSLVLGGTTDTQYF.

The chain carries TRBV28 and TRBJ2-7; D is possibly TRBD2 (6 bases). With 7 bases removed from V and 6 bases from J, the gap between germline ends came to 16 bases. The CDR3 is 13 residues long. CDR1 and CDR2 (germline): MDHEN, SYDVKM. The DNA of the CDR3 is TGTGCCAGCACCCCATGGGACGGGGGCGAGCAGTACTTC. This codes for CASTPWDGGEQYF.

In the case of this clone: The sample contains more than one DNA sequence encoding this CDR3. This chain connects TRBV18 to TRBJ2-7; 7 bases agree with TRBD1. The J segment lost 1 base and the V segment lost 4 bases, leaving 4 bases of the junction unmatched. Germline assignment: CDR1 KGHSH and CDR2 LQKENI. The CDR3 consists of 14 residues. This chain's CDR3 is CASSRDSLSYEQYF. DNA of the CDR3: TGTGCCAGCTCACGGGACAGCCTATCCTACGAGCAGTACTTC.

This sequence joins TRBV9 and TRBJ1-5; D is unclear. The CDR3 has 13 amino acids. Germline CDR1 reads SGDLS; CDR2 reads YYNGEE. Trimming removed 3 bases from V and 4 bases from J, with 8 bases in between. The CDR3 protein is CASSATGNQPQHF. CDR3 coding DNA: TGTGCCAGCAGCGCAACGGGGAATCAGCCCCAGCATTTT.

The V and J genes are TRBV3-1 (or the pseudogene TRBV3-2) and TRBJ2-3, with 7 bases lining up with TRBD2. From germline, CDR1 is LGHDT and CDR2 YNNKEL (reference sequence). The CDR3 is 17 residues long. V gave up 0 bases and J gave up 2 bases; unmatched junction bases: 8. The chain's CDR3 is CASSQDRGEFSTDTQYF. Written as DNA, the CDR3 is TGTGCCAGCAGCCAAGATCGGGGGGAGTTCTCCACAGATACGCAGTATTTT.

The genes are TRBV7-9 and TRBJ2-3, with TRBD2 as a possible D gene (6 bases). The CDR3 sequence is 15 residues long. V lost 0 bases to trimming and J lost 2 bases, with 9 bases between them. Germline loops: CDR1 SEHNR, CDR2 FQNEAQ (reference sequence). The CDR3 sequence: CASSLAPGDTDTQYF. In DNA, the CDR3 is TGTGCCAGCAGCTTAGCGCCGGGGGACACAGATACGCAGTATTTT.

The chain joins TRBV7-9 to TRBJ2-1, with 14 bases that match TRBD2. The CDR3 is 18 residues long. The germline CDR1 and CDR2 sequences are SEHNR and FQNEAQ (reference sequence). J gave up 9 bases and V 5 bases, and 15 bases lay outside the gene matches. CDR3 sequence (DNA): TGTGCCAGCAGCCCTAGTCCGGGGACTAGCGGGAGCGGAGGTGAGCAGTTCTTC. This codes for CASSPSPGTSGSGGEQFF.

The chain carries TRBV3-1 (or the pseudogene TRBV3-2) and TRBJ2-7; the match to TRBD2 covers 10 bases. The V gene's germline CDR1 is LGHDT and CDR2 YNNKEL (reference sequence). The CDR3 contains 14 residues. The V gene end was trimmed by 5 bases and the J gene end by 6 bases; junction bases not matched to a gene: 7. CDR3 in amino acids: CASSSSGGASEQYF. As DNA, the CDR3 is TGTGCCAGCAGCAGCAGCGGGGGGGCGAGCGAGCAGTACTTC.

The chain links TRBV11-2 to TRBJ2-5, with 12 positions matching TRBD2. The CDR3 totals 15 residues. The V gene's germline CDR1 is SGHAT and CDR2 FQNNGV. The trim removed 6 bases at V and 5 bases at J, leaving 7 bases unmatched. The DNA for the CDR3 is TGTGCCAGCAGACCGACTAGCGGGGGTCGGGAGACCCAGTACTTC. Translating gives CASRPTSGGRETQYF.

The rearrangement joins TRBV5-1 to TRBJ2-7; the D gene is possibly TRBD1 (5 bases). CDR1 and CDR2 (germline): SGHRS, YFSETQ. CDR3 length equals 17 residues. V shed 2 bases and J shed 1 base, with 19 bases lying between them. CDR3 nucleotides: TGCGCCAGCAGCTTAGGGTTGATGGGGCAGCTATCCTACGAGCAGTACTTC. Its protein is CASSLGLMGQLSYEQYF.

Written as DNA, the CDR3 is TGTGCCAGCAGCTTATTTGCTAATTCTGGGGCCAACGTCCTGACTTTC. It translates to CASSLFANSGANVLTF. The chain employs TRBV11-2 and TRBJ2-6; no definite D call. Germline lookup yields CDR1 SGHAT and CDR2 FQNNGV. V was pared by 2 bases and J by 1 base, with 9 bases between. This CDR3 region has 16 residues. Complete variable domain (other parts from reference TRBV11-2 and TRBJ2-6): EAGVAQSPRYKIIEKRQSVAFWCNPISGHATLYWYQQILGQGPKLLIQFQNNGVVDDSQLPKDRFSAERLKGVDSTLKIQPAKLEDSAVYLCASSLFANSGANVLTFGAGSRLTVL.

The CDR3 nucleotides read TGCGCCAGCAGCTGGGACAGTGTGAACACTGAAGCTTTCTTT. Its protein product is CASSWDSVNTEAFF. This rearrangement joins TRBV5-1 to TRBJ1-1; 7 bases match TRBD1. J was trimmed by 0 bases and V by 3 bases; bases with no gene match: 2. The CDR3 is 14 residues long. Germline V gene data show CDR1 as SGHRS and CDR2 as YFSETQ.

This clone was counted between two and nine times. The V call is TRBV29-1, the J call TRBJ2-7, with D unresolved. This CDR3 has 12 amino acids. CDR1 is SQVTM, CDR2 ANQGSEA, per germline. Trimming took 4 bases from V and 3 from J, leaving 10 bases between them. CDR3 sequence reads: CSVAPSGYEQYF. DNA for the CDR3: TGCAGCGTTGCCCCGTCCGGCTACGAGCAGTACTTC.

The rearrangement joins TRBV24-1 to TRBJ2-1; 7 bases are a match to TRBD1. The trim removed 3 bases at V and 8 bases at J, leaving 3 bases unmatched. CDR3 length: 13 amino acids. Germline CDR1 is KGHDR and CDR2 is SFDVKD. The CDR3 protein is CATSDLTGDEQFF. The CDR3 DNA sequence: TGTGCCACCAGTGATCTAACAGGGGATGAGCAGTTCTTC.

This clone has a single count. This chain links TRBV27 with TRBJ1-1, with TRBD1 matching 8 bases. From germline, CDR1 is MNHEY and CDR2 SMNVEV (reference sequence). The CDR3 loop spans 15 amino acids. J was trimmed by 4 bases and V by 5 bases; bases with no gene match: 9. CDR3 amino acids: CASSPWTGLSTEAFF. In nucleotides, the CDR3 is TGTGCCAGCAGTCCGTGGACAGGGTTGAGCACTGAAGCTTTCTTT.

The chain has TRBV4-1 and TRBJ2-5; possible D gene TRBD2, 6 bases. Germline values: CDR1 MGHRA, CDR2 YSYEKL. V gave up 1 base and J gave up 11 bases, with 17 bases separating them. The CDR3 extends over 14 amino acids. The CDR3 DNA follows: TGCGCCAGCAGCCAAGCGGGGGAATCGGGTGGGCAGTACTTC. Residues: CASSQAGESGGQYF.

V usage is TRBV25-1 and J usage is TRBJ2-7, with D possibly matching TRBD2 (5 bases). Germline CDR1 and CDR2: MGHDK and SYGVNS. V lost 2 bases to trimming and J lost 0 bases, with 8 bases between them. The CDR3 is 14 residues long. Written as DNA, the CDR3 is TGTGCCAGCAGTGAAGAGGGCCCCTCCTACGAGCAGTACTTC. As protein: CASSEEGPSYEQYF.

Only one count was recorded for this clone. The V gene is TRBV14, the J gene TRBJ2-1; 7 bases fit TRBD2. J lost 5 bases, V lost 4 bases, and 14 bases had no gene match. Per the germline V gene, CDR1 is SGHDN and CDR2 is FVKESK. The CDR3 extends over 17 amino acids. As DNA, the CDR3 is TGTGCCAGCAGCCCTCGACTGCCGGGACTACCACACAATGAGCAGTTCTTC. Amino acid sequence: CASSPRLPGLPHNEQFF.

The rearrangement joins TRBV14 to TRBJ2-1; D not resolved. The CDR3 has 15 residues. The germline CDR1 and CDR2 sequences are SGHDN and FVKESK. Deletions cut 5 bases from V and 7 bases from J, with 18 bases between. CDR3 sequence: CASSYSWPASNEQFF. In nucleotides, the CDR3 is TGTGCCAGCAGCTACAGCTGGCCAGCCTCGAATGAGCAGTTCTTC.

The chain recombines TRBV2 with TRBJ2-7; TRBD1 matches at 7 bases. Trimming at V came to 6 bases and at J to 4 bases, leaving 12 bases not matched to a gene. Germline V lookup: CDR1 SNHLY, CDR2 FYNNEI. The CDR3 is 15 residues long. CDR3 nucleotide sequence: TGTGCCAGCAGGGATAAACAGGGGATACCATACGAGCAGTACTTC. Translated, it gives CASRDKQGIPYEQYF. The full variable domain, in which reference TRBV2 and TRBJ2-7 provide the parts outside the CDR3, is EPEVTQTPSHQVTQMGQEVILRCVPISNHLYFYWYRQILGQKVEFLVSFYNNEISEKSEIFDDQFSVERPDGSNFTLKIRSTKLEDSAMYFCASRDKQGIPYEQYFGPGTRLTVT.